The T cell receptor beta chain under discussion was sequenced for a study of blood T cell repertoires in COVID-19. Method: immunoSEQ multiplex PCR; TCRdb's copy keeps in-frame clones and lacks some. The repertoire holds about 250,000 clones, with about 87% as singletons. Germline CDR1 reads MNHEY; CDR2 reads SVGAGI. J gave up 1 base and V 6 bases, and 6 bases lay outside the gene matches. CDR3 length equals 14 residues. V and J are TRBV6-5 and TRBJ2-7, with 7 positions matching TRBD1. This clonotype was sampled from a woman aged 50 to 60 who had recovered from COVID-19. The source material was PBMCs or T cells enriched from blood (not recorded which). CDR3: CASRAPTGSYEQYF. DNA for the CDR3: TGTGCCAGCAGGGCACCGACAGGGTCCTACGAGCAGTACTTC.